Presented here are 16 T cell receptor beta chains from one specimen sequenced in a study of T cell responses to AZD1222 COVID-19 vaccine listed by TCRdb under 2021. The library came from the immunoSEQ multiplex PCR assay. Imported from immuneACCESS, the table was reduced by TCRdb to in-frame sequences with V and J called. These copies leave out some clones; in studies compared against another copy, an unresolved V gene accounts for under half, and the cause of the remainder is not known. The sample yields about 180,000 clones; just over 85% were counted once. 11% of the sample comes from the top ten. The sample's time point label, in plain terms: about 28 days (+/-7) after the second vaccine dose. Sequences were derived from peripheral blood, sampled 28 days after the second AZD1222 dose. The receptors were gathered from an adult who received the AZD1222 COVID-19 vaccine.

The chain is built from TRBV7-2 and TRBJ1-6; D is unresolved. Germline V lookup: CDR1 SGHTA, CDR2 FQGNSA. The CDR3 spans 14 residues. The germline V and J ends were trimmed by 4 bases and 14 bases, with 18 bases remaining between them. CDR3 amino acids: CASSSFDLGPTLHF. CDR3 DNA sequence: TGTGCCAGCAGCTCATTTGATCTAGGGCCCACCCTCCACTTT.

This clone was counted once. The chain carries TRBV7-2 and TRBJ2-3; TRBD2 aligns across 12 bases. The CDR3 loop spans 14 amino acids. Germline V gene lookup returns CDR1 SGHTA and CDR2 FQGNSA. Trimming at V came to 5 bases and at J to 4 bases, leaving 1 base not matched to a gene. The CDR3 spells CASSPSGGADTQYF. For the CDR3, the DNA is TGTGCCAGCAGCCCTAGCGGGGGGGCAGATACGCAGTATTTT. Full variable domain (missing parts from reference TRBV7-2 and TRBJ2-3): GAGVSQSPSNKVTEKGKDVELRCDPISGHTALYWYRQSLGQGLEFLIYFQGNSAPDKSGLPSDRFSAERTGGSVSTLTIQRTQQEDSAVYLCASSPSGGADTQYFGPGTRLTVL.

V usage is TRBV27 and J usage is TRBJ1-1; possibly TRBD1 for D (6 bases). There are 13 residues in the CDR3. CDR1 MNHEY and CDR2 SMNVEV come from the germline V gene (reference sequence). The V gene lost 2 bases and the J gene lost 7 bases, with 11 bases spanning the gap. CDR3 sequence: CASSLRGRGEAFF. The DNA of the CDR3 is TGTGCCAGCAGTTTACGGGGGCGGGGTGAAGCTTTCTTT.

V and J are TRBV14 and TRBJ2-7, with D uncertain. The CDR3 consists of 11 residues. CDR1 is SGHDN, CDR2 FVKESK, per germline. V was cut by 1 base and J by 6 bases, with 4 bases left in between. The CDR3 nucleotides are TGTGCCAGCAGCCAAGCAGTCGAGCAGTACTTC. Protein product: CASSQAVEQYF.

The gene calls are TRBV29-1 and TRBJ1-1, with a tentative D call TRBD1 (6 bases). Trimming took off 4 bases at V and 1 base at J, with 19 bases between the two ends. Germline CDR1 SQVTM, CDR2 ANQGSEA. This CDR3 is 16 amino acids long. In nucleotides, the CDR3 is TGCAGCGTTGCCCGCCGGGCAGGGGCCTCGAACACTGAAGCTTTCTTT. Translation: CSVARRAGASNTEAFF.

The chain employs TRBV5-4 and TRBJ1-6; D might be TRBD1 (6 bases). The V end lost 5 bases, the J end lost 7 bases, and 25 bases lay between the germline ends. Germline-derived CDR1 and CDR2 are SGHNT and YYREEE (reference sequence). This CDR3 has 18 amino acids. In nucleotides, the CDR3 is TGTGCCAGCAGTCCTACTTTGGGGGGCGGTAATCTAAATTCACCCCTCCACTTT. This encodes CASSPTLGGGNLNSPLHF.

CDR3 in DNA: TGTGCCAGCAGCATGGGACGGATCGCGTATGGCTACACCTTC. Amino acid sequence: CASSMGRIAYGYTF. The V gene is TRBV28, the J gene TRBJ1-2; D may be TRBD1 (5 bases). The CDR3 spans 14 residues. Germline CDR1 is MDHEN and CDR2 is SYDVKM. V lost 6 bases, J lost 5 bases, and 16 bases lay in between.

CDR3 DNA: TGTGCCAGCTCACCATGGGGGGACAGGGGAACTGAAGCTTTCTTT. Translation gives CASSPWGDRGTEAFF. The chain links TRBV18 to TRBJ1-1, with 10 positions matching TRBD1. Trimming removed 2 bases from V and 5 bases from J; junction bases left unmatched: 5. The CDR3 is 15 residues long. Germline CDR1 reads KGHSH; CDR2 reads LQKENI.

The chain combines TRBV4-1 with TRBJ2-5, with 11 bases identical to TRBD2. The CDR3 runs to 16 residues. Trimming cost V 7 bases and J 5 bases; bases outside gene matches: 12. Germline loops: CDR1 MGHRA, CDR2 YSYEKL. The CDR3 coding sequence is TGCGCCAGCAAAGAGTTAGCGGGGGGGAGCTGGGAGACCCAGTACTTC. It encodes CASKELAGGSWETQYF.

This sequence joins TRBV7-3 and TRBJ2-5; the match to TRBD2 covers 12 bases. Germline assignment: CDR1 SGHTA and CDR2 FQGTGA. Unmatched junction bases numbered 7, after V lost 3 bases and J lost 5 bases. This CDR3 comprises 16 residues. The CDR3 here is CASSFPSSGGVETQYF. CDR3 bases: TGTGCCAGCAGCTTCCCCTCTAGCGGGGGGGTTGAGACCCAGTACTTC.

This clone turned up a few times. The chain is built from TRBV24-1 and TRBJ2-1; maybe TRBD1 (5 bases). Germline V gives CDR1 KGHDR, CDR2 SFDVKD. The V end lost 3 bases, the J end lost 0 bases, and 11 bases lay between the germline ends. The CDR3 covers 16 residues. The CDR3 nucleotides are TGTGCCACCAGTGATGCAGGGAAGAGCTCCTACAATGAGCAGTTCTTC. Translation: CATSDAGKSSYNEQFF.

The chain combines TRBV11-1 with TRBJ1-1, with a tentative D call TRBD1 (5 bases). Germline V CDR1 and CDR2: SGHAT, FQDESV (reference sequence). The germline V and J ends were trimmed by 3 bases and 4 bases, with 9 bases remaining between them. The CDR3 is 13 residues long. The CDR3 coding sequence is TGTGCCAGCAGCTTCAGGGAGGCCACTGAAGCTTTCTTT. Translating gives CASSFREATEAFF.

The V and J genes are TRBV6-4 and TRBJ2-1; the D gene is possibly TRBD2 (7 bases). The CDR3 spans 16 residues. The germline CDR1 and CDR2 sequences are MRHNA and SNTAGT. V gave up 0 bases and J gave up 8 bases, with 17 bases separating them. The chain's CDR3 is CASSDSIRGARDEQFF. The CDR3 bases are TGTGCCAGCAGTGACTCGATACGGGGGGCTAGGGATGAGCAGTTCTTC.

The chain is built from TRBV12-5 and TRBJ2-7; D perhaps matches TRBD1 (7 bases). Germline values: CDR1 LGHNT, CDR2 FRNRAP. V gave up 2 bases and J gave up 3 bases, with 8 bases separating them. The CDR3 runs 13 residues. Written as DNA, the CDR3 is TGTGCTAGTGGTTTGCAGGGGGGCTACGAGCAGTACTTC. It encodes CASGLQGGYEQYF.

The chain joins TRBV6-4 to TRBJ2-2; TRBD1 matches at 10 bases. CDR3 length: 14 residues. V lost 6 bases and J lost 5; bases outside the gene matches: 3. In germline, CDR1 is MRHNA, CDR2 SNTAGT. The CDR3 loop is CASRRDRGTGELFF. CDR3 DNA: TGTGCCAGCAGGAGGGACAGGGGAACCGGGGAGCTGTTTTTT.

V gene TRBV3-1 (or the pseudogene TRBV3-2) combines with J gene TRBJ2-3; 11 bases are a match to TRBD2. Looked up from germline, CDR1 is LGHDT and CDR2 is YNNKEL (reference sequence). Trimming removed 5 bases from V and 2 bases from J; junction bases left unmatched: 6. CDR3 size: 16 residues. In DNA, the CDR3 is TGTGCCAGCAGCTCAGGACTAGCGGGTTACACAGATACGCAGTATTTT. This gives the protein CASSSGLAGYTDTQYF.